This TCR beta chain was recorded in a study of cytomegalovirus exposure and HLA in healthy donors. The sample holds one count of this clone. Amplification used 60 Vbeta primers and 13 Jbeta primers. Only in-frame clones appear in the TCRdb table, and some are missing; sequencing was by immunoSEQ multiplex PCR. The sample gives roughly 96,000 clones, approximately 74% of which show up once; roughly 14% is in the top ten. In germline, CDR1 is LGHNA, CDR2 YSLEER. V was clipped by 0 bases and J by 7 bases, with 16 bases between them. The CDR3 is made up of 16 amino acids. This receptor was taken from a woman between 70 and 85 years old in good health and CMV-seropositive. Material for sequencing was PBMCs. The chain combines TRBV4-3 with TRBJ2-1; no clear D gene. The CDR3 spells CASSQESGARYNEQFF. The DNA for the CDR3 is TGCGCCAGCAGCCAAGAATCCGGCGCTAGATATAATGAGCAGTTCTTC.